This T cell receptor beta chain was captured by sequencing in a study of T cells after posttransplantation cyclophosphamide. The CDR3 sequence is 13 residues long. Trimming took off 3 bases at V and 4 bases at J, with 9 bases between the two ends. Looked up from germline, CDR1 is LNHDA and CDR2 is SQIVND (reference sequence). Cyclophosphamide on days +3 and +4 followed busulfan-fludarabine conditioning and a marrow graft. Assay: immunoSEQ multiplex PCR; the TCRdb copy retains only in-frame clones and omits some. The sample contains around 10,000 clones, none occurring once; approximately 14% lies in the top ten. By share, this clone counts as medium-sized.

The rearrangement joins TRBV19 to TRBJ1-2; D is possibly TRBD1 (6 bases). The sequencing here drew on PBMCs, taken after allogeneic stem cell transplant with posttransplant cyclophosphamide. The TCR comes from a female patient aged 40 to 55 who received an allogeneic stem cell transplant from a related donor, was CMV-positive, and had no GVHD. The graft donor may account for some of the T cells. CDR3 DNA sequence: TGTGCCAGTAGTATCGGACAGTTCTATGGCTACACCTTC. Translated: CASSIGQFYGYTF.